The 26 T cell receptor beta chains presented below share a single source sample, sequenced in a study of cytomegalovirus exposure and HLA in healthy donors (dated by TCRdb to about 2017). The library was made by the immunoSEQ multiplex PCR assay. For the multiplex PCR, a mixture combining 60 forward primers for TCR Vbeta segments and 13 reverse primers for TCR Jbeta segments was used. TCRdb retrieved this table from immuneACCESS and kept in-frame rearrangements only. Not all clones are present; in checked studies, unresolved V genes account for under half, and no reason is known for the remainder. The sample table records more than 100,000 clones; about 71% of these occur just once. The top ten hold roughly 3.5% of the sample. Sequencing input: PBMCs. These TCRs come from a woman aged 45 to 65 in good health and CMV-seronegative.

This chain connects TRBV28 to TRBJ1-5; 7 bases map to TRBD1. Germline lookup yields CDR1 MDHEN and CDR2 SYDVKM. CDR3 length: 16 amino acids. Trimming removed 6 bases from V and 0 bases from J; junction bases left unmatched: 8. CDR3 protein: CASSAGGRDSNQPQHF. As DNA, the CDR3 is TGTGCCAGCAGCGCAGGGGGTCGGGATAGCAATCAGCCCCAGCATTTT.

V gene TRBV27 combines with J gene TRBJ2-3, with 11 bases aligning to TRBD2. The CDR3 covers 16 residues. Trimming removed 4 bases from V and 4 bases from J; junction bases left unmatched: 7. Germline V gene lookup returns CDR1 MNHEY and CDR2 SMNVEV (reference sequence). CDR3 in amino acids: CASSSITSGGADTQYF. The CDR3 bases are TGTGCCAGCAGTTCAATAACTAGCGGGGGAGCAGATACGCAGTATTTT.

In its sample, this clone was seen once. This sequence joins TRBV7-9 and TRBJ2-3; TRBD2 matches 7 bases. V shed 3 bases and J 0 bases; nucleotides not matched to a gene: 15. The CDR3 runs 19 residues. Germline V gene lookup returns CDR1 SEHNR and CDR2 FQNEAQ (reference sequence). Here the CDR3 reads CASSFWASGRPTSTDTQYF. In nucleotides, the CDR3 is TGTGCCAGCAGCTTCTGGGCTAGCGGCCGCCCTACTAGCACAGATACGCAGTATTTT. The full variable domain, rest sourced from reference TRBV7-9 and TRBJ2-3, is DTGVSQNPRHKITKRGQNVTFRCDPISEHNRLYWYRQTLGQGPEFLTYFQNEAQLEKSRLLSDRFSAERPKGSFSTLEIQRTEQGDSAMYLCASSFWASGRPTSTDTQYFGPGTRLTVL.

Concerning this clone: Relative to the germline gene, one junction end is altered; a read error may explain this. This sample includes further DNA sequences coding for the same CDR3. The chain combines TRBV18 with TRBJ2-2, with 8 bases that match TRBD1. The CDR3 consists of 17 residues. Germline CDR1 KGHSH, CDR2 LQKENI. In DNA form, the CDR3 reads TGTGCCAGCTCACCTATTCCAGGACAGGGAAACACTGGGGAGCTGTTTTTT. Its protein is CASSPIPGQGNTGELFF.

The chain joins TRBV18 to TRBJ1-6; 10 nucleotides line up with TRBD1. CDR3 size: 15 residues. Germline values: CDR1 KGHSH, CDR2 LQKENI. Germline trimming cut 2 bases from V and 14 bases from J; bases unmatched to any gene: 9. The CDR3, as DNA: TGTGCCAGCTCACCAGCCGGGACAGGGGTATCCACCCTCCACTTT. Translated, it gives CASSPAGTGVSTLHF.

In its sample, this clone was seen a few times. V and J are TRBV2 and TRBJ2-7; tentative D call: TRBD2 (6 bases). The CDR3 runs 15 residues. V was trimmed by 2 bases and J by 0 bases, leaving 11 bases between them. CDR1 and CDR2 (germline): SNHLY, FYNNEI. The DNA of the CDR3 is TGTGCCAGCAGTGAATCCCGGGGGAACTCCTACGAGCAGTACTTC. Amino acids: CASSESRGNSYEQYF.

This clone was counted a few times. This rearrangement joins TRBV30 to TRBJ2-2, with D possibly matching TRBD2 (6 bases). With 8 bases removed from V and 7 bases from J, the gap between germline ends came to 17 bases. The CDR3 runs 13 residues. CDR1 GTSNPN and CDR2 SVGIG come from the germline V gene (reference sequence). The CDR3 DNA follows: TGTGCCATCAGGGACTTACCCCTCGGGGAGCTGTTTTTT. This sequence encodes CAIRDLPLGELFF.

The chain joins TRBV10-3 to TRBJ2-1; 7 bases are shared with TRBD1. Trimming took 3 bases from V and 6 from J; bases not matched to a gene: 23. CDR1 is ENHRY, CDR2 SYGVKD, per germline. This CDR3 spans 20 amino acids. CDR3 protein: CAISDPDRAERDGTGNEQFF. CDR3 bases: TGTGCCATCAGTGATCCTGACAGGGCCGAACGAGATGGAACGGGCAATGAGCAGTTCTTC.

The chain is built from TRBV11-3 and TRBJ2-2; 7 bases align to TRBD1. CDR1 is SGHNT and CDR2 is YENEEA in the germline V gene. V gave up 1 base and J gave up 6 bases; unmatched junction bases: 14. There are 18 residues in the CDR3. The CDR3 nucleotides are TGTGCCAGCAGCTTAGGCCCGTCGAGGGGGCGGTTCCCCGGGGAGCTGTTTTTT. The encoded protein is CASSLGPSRGRFPGELFF.

The rearrangement uses TRBV10-2 and TRBJ2-2; 9 positions agree with TRBD2. Germline assignment: CDR1 WSHSY and CDR2 SAAADI. V was clipped by 6 bases and J by 8 bases; unmatched bases: 10. The CDR3 runs to 15 residues. The CDR3 DNA reads TGCGCCAGCAGACCGGGACTAGCTCCTATTGGGGAGCTGTTTTTT. This translates into CASRPGLAPIGELFF.

The chain links TRBV28 to TRBJ1-1; D call uncertain. Between the trimmed V and J ends, which lost 3 bases and 1 base, there was a span of 9 bases. The CDR3 is 14 amino acids. Per germline, CDR1 MDHEN and CDR2 SYDVKM. The CDR3 region has the DNA TGTGCCAGCAGTTTCCCCAGGCAGAACACTGAAGCTTTCTTT. Translating it yields CASSFPRQNTEAFF. Full variable domain (remainder filled in from reference TRBV28 and TRBJ1-1): DVKVTQSSRYLVKRTGEKVFLECVQDMDHENMFWYRQDPGLGLRLIYFSYDVKMKEKGDIPEGYSVSREKKERFSLILESASTNQTSMYLCASSFPRQNTEAFFGQGTRLTVV.

V gene TRBV4-1 combines with J gene TRBJ1-1; possible D gene TRBD1, 6 bases. Trimming removed 5 bases at V and 7 bases at J, with 11 bases between. Germline CDR1 MGHRA, CDR2 YSYEKL. This CDR3 contains 12 residues. DNA of the CDR3: TGCGCCAGCAGCATGCAGGGGATTGAAGCTTTCTTT. Protein: CASSMQGIEAFF.

The sample holds one count of this clone. The chain joins TRBV11-2 to TRBJ1-2; 7 bases match TRBD1. Germline CDR1 and CDR2: SGHAT and FQNNGV. This CDR3 has 13 amino acids. Germline trimming cut 3 bases from V and 8 bases from J; bases unmatched to any gene: 6. The CDR3 loop reads CASSLGQTTGYTF. The CDR3 coding sequence is TGTGCCAGCAGCTTGGGACAGACGACCGGCTACACCTTC.

This rearrangement joins TRBV6-1 to TRBJ1-5; 8 nucleotides match TRBD1. With V trimmed by 5 bases and J by 2 bases, 2 bases remained unmatched. Germline CDR1 MNHNS, CDR2 SASEGT. The CDR3 sequence is 14 residues long. CDR3 bases: TGTGCCAGCAGTACGGACAGGGGCAATCAGCCCCAGCATTTT. This sequence encodes CASSTDRGNQPQHF.

This clone was counted only a few times. The V call is TRBV18, the J call TRBJ2-7, with D possibly matching TRBD1 (7 bases). V shed 2 bases and J shed 1 base, with 18 bases lying between them. CDR1 is KGHSH, CDR2 LQKENI, per germline. The CDR3 totals 17 residues. The CDR3 sequence: CASSPSSETGRSYEQYF. CDR3 coding DNA: TGTGCCAGCTCACCATCTTCAGAGACAGGGAGGTCCTACGAGCAGTACTTC.

There are a few counts of this clone. The rearrangement uses TRBV4-2 and TRBJ1-1, with D perhaps TRBD1 (5 bases). This CDR3 comprises 13 residues. Germline-derived CDR1 and CDR2 are LGHNA and YNFKEQ. V gave up 1 base and J gave up 8 bases, with 11 bases separating them. CDR3 in amino acids: CASSQVGQGEAFF. CDR3 nucleotide sequence: TGTGCCAGCAGCCAAGTTGGGCAGGGAGAAGCTTTCTTT.

This rearrangement joins TRBV5-6 to TRBJ1-2; 7 positions agree with TRBD1. CDR1 is SGHDT, CDR2 YYEEEE, per germline. Unmatched junction bases numbered 1, after V lost 2 bases and J lost 6 bases. This CDR3 has 12 residues. The CDR3 DNA reads as TGTGCCAGCAGCTTAGGGGGCGATGGCTACACCTTC. Protein: CASSLGGDGYTF.

This sequence joins TRBV7-2 and TRBJ2-1; D ambiguous. In germline, CDR1 is SGHTA, CDR2 FQGNSA. CDR3 length: 14 amino acids. The V end lost 5 bases, the J end lost 4 bases, and 12 bases lay between the germline ends. CDR3 amino acids: CASSAVPGYNEQFF. The CDR3 DNA reads as TGTGCCAGCAGCGCCGTCCCGGGTTACAATGAGCAGTTCTTC.

The chain links TRBV7-2 to TRBJ2-1, with 11 bases fitting TRBD2. Germline V gene data show CDR1 as SGHTA and CDR2 as FQGNSA. The CDR3 totals 16 residues. After removal of 5 bases from V and 8 bases from J, the junction contained 11 bases not matched to a gene. The CDR3 loop is CASSRRLAGGRDEQFF. The CDR3 DNA sequence: TGTGCCAGCAGCCGCCGCCTAGCGGGGGGCCGGGATGAGCAGTTCTTC.

The rearrangement links TRBV4-1 to TRBJ2-1, with D possibly matching TRBD1 (7 bases). Trimming removed 5 bases from V and 9 bases from J, with 17 bases in between. This CDR3 comprises 14 residues. CDR1 and CDR2 from the germline V gene are MGHRA and YSYEKL. The CDR3 here is CASSNFQGGAEQFF. The CDR3 DNA follows: TGCGCCAGCAGCAACTTCCAGGGGGGCGCTGAGCAGTTCTTC.

There are a few counts of this clone. The chain links TRBV21-1 to TRBJ2-1; the D call in the table, TRBD1, was not verified against the DNA. TRBV21-1 is listed as a pseudogene. The CDR3 runs 15 residues. As DNA, the CDR3 is TGTGCCAGCATCGCCCGGACAGGGAGTAGGAATGAGCAGTTCTTC. Protein sequence: CASIARTGSRNEQFF.

For the CDR3, the DNA is TGTGCCAGCAGTCCCGGGACAGGGGGCGGCGAGCAGTACTTC. It yields the protein CASSPGTGGGEQYF. The chain combines TRBV6-6 with TRBJ2-5; 12 bases agree with TRBD1. The J call may not be correct, given that the DNA end is closer to TRBJ2-7. CDR3 length: 14 residues. Germline CDR1 and CDR2: MNHNY and SVGAGI (reference sequence).

V gene TRBV7-3 combines with J gene TRBJ2-1; 8 positions match TRBD2. The CDR3 spans 16 residues. The germline gives CDR1 SGHTA, CDR2 FQGTGA. Trimming took 5 bases from V and 9 from J; bases not matched to a gene: 15. The CDR3 spells CASSPMAGGDLGEQFF. The CDR3 DNA reads TGTGCCAGCAGCCCCATGGCGGGAGGCGATCTAGGTGAGCAGTTCTTC.

V and J are TRBV5-1 and TRBJ2-1; D is uncertain. Trimming took off 7 bases at V and 1 base at J, with 12 bases between the two ends. This CDR3 contains 14 residues. In germline, CDR1 is SGHRS, CDR2 YFSETQ. In DNA form, the CDR3 reads TGCGCCAGCCGCCTTCGGGTTTCCTACAATGAGCAGTTCTTC. Encoded protein: CASRLRVSYNEQFF.

The chain has TRBV11-2 and TRBJ2-2, with D perhaps TRBD1 (6 bases). This CDR3 is 19 amino acids long. The germline gives CDR1 SGHAT, CDR2 FQNNGV. V gave up 1 base and J gave up 2 bases, with 20 bases separating them. The CDR3 DNA sequence: TGTGCCAGCAGCTTAGGGGGGCAGCGCCAATTTATTAACACCGGGGAGCTGTTTTTT. Residues: CASSLGGQRQFINTGELFF. Variable domain in full (rest from reference TRBV11-2 and TRBJ2-2): EAGVAQSPRYKIIEKRQSVAFWCNPISGHATLYWYQQILGQGPKLLIQFQNNGVVDDSQLPKDRFSAERLKGVDSTLKIQPAKLEDSAVYLCASSLGGQRQFINTGELFFGEGSRLTVL.

The chain has TRBV7-8 and TRBJ2-5; D is unresolved. The CDR3 is 13 amino acids. Between the trimmed V and J ends, which lost 0 bases and 5 bases, there was a span of 7 bases. Germline CDR1 is SGHVS and CDR2 is FQNEAQ. CDR3 sequence (DNA): TGTGCCAGCAGCTTAGCTAGCTGGGAGACCCAGTACTTC. This translates into CASSLASWETQYF.